This T cell receptor beta chain was profiled in a study of radiation and T cells in renal cell carcinoma. A word on this clone: The target antigen is unknown.

General study findings and limits: Top tumor clonotypes rose in blood 2 weeks post-radiation, then contracted.

Germline assignment: CDR1 SGHAT and CDR2 FQDESV (reference sequence). The CDR3 totals 15 residues. The V end was cut by 7 bases, the J end by 4 bases, with 18 bases between. Stated time point: blood 4 weeks post-SBRT, at nephrectomy. Treatment given: 15 Gy SBRT to primary tumor, nephrectomy 4 weeks later. Blood was sampled at baseline, 2 weeks and 4 weeks after SBRT. The repertoire was sequenced with immunoSEQ multiplex PCR; TCRdb's copy has only in-frame clones and lacks some. The table includes about 64,000 clones, 60% to 85% detected once. The specimen comprised blood, sampled from a patient whose treatment included radiotherapy and nephrectomy. The sequence was obtained from a man aged 55 to 69 with renal cell carcinoma. The V call is TRBV11-1, the J call TRBJ2-3, with a possible D match to TRBD2 (6 bases). CDR3 in amino acids: CASTPNAGISDTQYF. In nucleotides, the CDR3 is TGTGCCAGCACCCCCAACGCGGGGATTTCAGATACGCAGTATTTT.